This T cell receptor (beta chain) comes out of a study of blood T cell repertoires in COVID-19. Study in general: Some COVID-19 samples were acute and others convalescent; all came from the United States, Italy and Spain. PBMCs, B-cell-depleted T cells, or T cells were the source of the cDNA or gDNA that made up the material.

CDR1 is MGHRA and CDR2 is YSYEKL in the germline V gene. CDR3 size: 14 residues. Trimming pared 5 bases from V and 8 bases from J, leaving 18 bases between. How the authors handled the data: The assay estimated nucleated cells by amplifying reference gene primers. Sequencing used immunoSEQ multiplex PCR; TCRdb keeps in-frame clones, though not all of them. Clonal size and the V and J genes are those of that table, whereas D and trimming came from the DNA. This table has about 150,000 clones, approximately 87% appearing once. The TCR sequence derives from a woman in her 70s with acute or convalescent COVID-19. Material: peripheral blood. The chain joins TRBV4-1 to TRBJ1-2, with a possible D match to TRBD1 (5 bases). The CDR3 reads CASSGPGRGAGYTF. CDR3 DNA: TGCGCCAGCAGCGGCCCGGGACGCGGGGCCGGCTACACCTTC.